The 18 T cell receptor beta chains reported below all come from one sample, sequenced in a study of blood T cell repertoires in COVID-19. Generated by immunoSEQ multiplex PCR, the TCRdb table keeps only in-frame clones and is missing some. The table records over 95,000 clones, about 87% of them present only once. Sequencing input: peripheral blood. These receptors all come from a woman aged 45 to 65 with acute or convalescent COVID-19.

The chain carries TRBV19 and TRBJ1-2; 7 bases align to TRBD1. From germline, CDR1 is LNHDA and CDR2 SQIVND (reference sequence). CDR3 length: 16 amino acids. V lost 1 base and J lost 5; bases outside the gene matches: 10. CDR3 region: CASSIVFSGQEYGYTF. The DNA of the CDR3 is TGTGCCAGTAGTATAGTCTTCAGTGGACAGGAGTATGGCTACACCTTC.

The chain has TRBV6-4 and TRBJ1-2; TRBD1 matches at 7 bases. V dropped 8 bases and J dropped 14; count of bases not matched to a gene: 14. Germline CDR1 MRHNA, CDR2 SNTAGT. The CDR3 has 12 amino acids. This chain's CDR3 is CASGSGGTAHTF. The CDR3 DNA sequence: TGTGCCAGCGGGTCAGGGGGGACCGCTCATACCTTC.

The V call is TRBV10-3, the J call TRBJ2-1; 10 bases map to TRBD2. The CDR3 covers 12 residues. Germline loops: CDR1 ENHRY, CDR2 SYGVKD. The CDR3 DNA reads TGTGTCACTAGCGGGAATTACAATGAGCAGTTCTTC. Amino acids: CVTSGNYNEQFF.

J is TRBJ1-2 and V is TRBV24-1; D unresolved. CDR3 length equals 14 residues. Per the germline V gene, CDR1 is KGHDR and CDR2 is SFDVKD. V was shortened by 4 bases and J by 8 bases, with 16 bases between the two germline ends. This CDR3 is CATSDRVGRSGYTF. The CDR3 region has the DNA TGTGCCACCAGTGACCGGGTGGGGAGGAGCGGCTACACCTTC.

The chain couples TRBV30 to TRBJ1-3, with TRBD1 as a possible D gene (5 bases). The CDR3 length is 13 residues. Germline V gene data show CDR1 as GTSNPN and CDR2 as SVGIG (reference sequence). Trimming took 4 bases from V and 4 from J, leaving 11 bases between them. The CDR3 is CAWTGGPGNTIYF. As DNA, the CDR3 is TGTGCCTGGACGGGGGGTCCGGGAAACACCATATATTTT.

In nucleotides, the CDR3 is TGTGCCAGCAGTTCACCGGGACAACATGGCTACACCTTC. Encoded protein: CASSSPGQHGYTF. V usage is TRBV6-5 and J usage is TRBJ1-2; possibly TRBD1 for D (6 bases). Germline V gives CDR1 MNHEY, CDR2 SVGAGI. V shed 4 bases and J shed 6 bases, with 12 bases lying between them. CDR3 length: 13 amino acids.

This chain joins TRBV4-1 and TRBJ2-7; the match to TRBD1 covers 7 bases. This CDR3 has 14 residues. Germline CDR1 is MGHRA and CDR2 is YSYEKL. After removal of 4 bases from V and 2 bases from J, the junction contained 5 bases not matched to a gene. CDR3 in amino acids: CASSPRTGPYEQYF. The CDR3, as DNA: TGCGCCAGCAGCCCTCGGACAGGCCCCTACGAGCAGTACTTC.

The CDR3, as DNA: TGTGCCACCCAGCGGGGGTGGACTGAAGCTTTCTTT. It yields the protein CATQRGWTEAFF. The gene calls are TRBV5-6 and TRBJ1-1, with D perhaps TRBD1 (5 bases). V was shortened by 9 bases and J by 5 bases, with 14 bases between the two germline ends. CDR3 length: 12 residues. Germline values: CDR1 SGHDT, CDR2 YYEEEE.

The chain uses TRBV2 and TRBJ1-6; D ambiguous. V dropped 11 bases and J dropped 7 bases, with 15 bases sitting between them. This CDR3 contains 13 residues. Germline V gene data show CDR1 as SNHLY and CDR2 as FYNNEI. The CDR3 region has the DNA TGTGCCGGAGACAACGGGAACAATTCACCCCTCCACTTT. Translating it yields CAGDNGNNSPLHF.

The CDR3 sequence: CASSLSGRTDTQYF. The DNA for the CDR3 is TGTGCCAGCAGCTTAAGTGGCCGTACAGATACGCAGTATTTT. The chain carries TRBV7-6 and TRBJ2-3, with D unclear. CDR1 SGHVS and CDR2 FNYEAQ come from the germline V gene. V lost 2 bases and J 3 bases, leaving 9 bases between the germline ends. The CDR3 spans 14 residues. Based on the CDR3 plus reference TRBV7-6 and TRBJ2-3, the full variable domain is GAGVSQSPRYKVTKRGQDVALRCDPISGHVSLYWYRQALGQGPEFLTYFNYEAQQDKSGLPNDRFSAERPEGSISTLTIQRTEQRDSAMYRCASSLSGRTDTQYFGPGTRLTVL.

The chain links TRBV24-1 to TRBJ2-7; D is possibly TRBD1 (5 bases). Trimming shortened V by 3 bases and J by 7 bases, and 18 bases separated the two germline ends. The germline V gene encodes CDR1 KGHDR and CDR2 SFDVKD. There are 15 residues in the CDR3. CDR3 nucleotides: TGTGCCACCAGTGATAGGGCAGGCAAAAAGGGGGAGCAGTACTTC. Its protein is CATSDRAGKKGEQYF.

The chain uses TRBV4-2 and TRBJ2-5; D unclear. CDR3 length: 14 residues. V dropped 0 bases and J dropped 5 bases, with 10 bases sitting between them. Looked up from germline, CDR1 is LGHNA and CDR2 is YNFKEQ. CDR3 amino acids: CASSQDTPGETQYF. In DNA form, the CDR3 reads TGTGCCAGCAGCCAAGATACCCCCGGGGAGACCCAGTACTTC.

V is TRBV27 and J is TRBJ2-7; 9 bases match TRBD2. V shed 2 bases and J 5 bases; nucleotides not matched to a gene: 1. Per germline, CDR1 MNHEY and CDR2 SMNVEV (reference sequence). The CDR3 covers 13 residues. The CDR3 DNA sequence: TGTGCCAGCAGTTTACGCGGGGGGGACGAGCAGTACTTC. It specifies CASSLRGGDEQYF.

DNA for the CDR3: TGTGCCAGCAGCAGACTACCGGGACTAGACTATGAGCAGTTCTTC. This translates into CASSRLPGLDYEQFF. The rearrangement joins TRBV7-8 to TRBJ2-1, with 8 bases identical to TRBD2. With V trimmed by 5 bases and J by 8 bases, 11 bases remained unmatched. This CDR3 region has 15 residues. CDR1 is SGHVS and CDR2 is FQNEAQ in the germline V gene. The complete variable domain, with remaining parts taken from reference TRBV7-8 and TRBJ2-1, reads GAGVSQSPRYKVAKRGQDVALRCDPISGHVSLFWYQQALGQGPEFLTYFQNEAQLDKSGLPSDRFFAERPEGSVSTLKIQRTQQEDSAVYLCASSRLPGLDYEQFFGPGTRLTVL.

This clone has only a few counts. J is TRBJ1-5 and V is TRBV28; TRBD1 aligns across 8 bases. Germline CDR1 and CDR2: MDHEN and SYDVKM. With V trimmed by 5 bases and J by 7 bases, 13 bases remained unmatched. The CDR3 has 16 residues. The CDR3 region has the DNA TGTGCCAGCAGTCCCCCTGACAGGGGCTTAGGGCAGCCCCAGCATTTT. Protein: CASSPPDRGLGQPQHF.

The chain joins TRBV5-6 to TRBJ2-5, with D possibly matching TRBD2 (6 bases). Germline assignment: CDR1 SGHDT and CDR2 YYEEEE. V lost 3 bases and J lost 5, with 23 bases in between. The CDR3 has 17 amino acids. CDR3 nucleotide sequence: TGTGCCAGCAGCTCTCTCGCGGGATCAGGGATGGGGGAGACCCAGTACTTC. Translated: CASSSLAGSGMGETQYF.

The J gene is TRBJ2-3, the V gene TRBV30; TRBD2 is a possible D gene (7 bases). The CDR3 has 15 residues. Per the germline V gene, CDR1 is GTSNPN and CDR2 is SVGIG (reference sequence). V lost 3 bases and J lost 3, with 16 bases in between. The chain's CDR3 is CAWRVGGARTDTQYF. CDR3 in DNA: TGTGCCTGGAGGGTAGGGGGGGCGAGAACAGATACGCAGTATTTT.

This rearrangement joins TRBV6-1 to TRBJ2-7; no clear D. Germline CDR1 and CDR2: MNHNS and SASEGT. Deletions cut 2 bases from V and 5 bases from J, with 10 bases between. The CDR3 runs to 13 residues. CDR3 DNA sequence: TGTGCCAGCAGTGAATTTGGAGATGACGAGCAGTACTTC. Translating it yields CASSEFGDDEQYF.